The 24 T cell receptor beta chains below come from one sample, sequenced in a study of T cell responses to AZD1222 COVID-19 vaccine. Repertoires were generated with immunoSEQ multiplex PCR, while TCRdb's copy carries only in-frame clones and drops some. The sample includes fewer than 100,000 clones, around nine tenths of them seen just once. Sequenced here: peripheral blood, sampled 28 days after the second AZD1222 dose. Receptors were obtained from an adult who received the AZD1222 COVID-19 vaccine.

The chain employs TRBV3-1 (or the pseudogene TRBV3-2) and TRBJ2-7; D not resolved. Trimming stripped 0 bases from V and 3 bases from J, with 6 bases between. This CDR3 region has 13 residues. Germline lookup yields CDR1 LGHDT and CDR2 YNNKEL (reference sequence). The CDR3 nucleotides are TGTGCCAGCAGCCAAGAGAAGATCTACGAGCAGTACTTC. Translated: CASSQEKIYEQYF.

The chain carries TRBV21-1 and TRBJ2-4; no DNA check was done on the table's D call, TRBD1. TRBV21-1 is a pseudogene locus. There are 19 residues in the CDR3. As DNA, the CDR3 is TGTGCCAGCAGCGACCGGGACAGGGGGTTCCTTTTAGCCAAAAACATTCAGTACTTC. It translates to CASSDRDRGFLLAKNIQYF.

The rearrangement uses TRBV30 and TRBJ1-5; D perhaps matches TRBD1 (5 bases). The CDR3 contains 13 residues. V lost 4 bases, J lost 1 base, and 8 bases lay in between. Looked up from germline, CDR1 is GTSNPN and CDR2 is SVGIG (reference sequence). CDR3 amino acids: CAWTGASNQPQHF. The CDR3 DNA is TGTGCCTGGACCGGGGCCAGCAATCAGCCCCAGCATTTT.

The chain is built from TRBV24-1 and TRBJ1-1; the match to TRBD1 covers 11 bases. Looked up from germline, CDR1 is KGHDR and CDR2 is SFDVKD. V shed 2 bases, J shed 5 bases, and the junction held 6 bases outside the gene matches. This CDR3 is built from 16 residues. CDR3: CATSDSPGQGETEAFF. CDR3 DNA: TGTGCCACCAGTGATTCACCGGGACAGGGGGAAACTGAAGCTTTCTTT.

The CDR3 protein is CASSPLRTLNTGELFF. The CDR3 nucleotides are TGTGCCAGCTCACCACTCAGGACACTGAACACCGGGGAGCTGTTTTTT. The V and J genes are TRBV18 and TRBJ2-2; weak D call: TRBD1 (5 bases). Germline-derived CDR1 and CDR2 are KGHSH and LQKENI. The CDR3 is made up of 16 amino acids. V was clipped by 1 base and J by 1 base, with 10 bases between them.

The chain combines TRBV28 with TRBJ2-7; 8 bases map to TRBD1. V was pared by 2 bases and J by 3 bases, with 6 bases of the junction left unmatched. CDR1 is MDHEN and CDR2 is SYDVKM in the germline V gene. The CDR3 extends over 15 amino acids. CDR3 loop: CASSLGQGANYEQYF. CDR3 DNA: TGTGCCAGCAGTTTAGGCCAGGGGGCGAACTACGAGCAGTACTTC. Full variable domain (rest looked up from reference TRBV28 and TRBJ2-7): DVKVTQSSRYLVKRTGEKVFLECVQDMDHENMFWYRQDPGLGLRLIYFSYDVKMKEKGDIPEGYSVSREKKERFSLILESASTNQTSMYLCASSLGQGANYEQYFGPGTRLTVT.

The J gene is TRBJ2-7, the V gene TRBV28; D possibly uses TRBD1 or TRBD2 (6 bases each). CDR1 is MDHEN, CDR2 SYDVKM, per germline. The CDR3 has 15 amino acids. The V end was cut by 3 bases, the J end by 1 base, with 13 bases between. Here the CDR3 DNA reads TGTGCCAGCAGTTTGACGGGGGCGCCGTCCTACGAGCAGTACTTC. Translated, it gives CASSLTGAPSYEQYF.

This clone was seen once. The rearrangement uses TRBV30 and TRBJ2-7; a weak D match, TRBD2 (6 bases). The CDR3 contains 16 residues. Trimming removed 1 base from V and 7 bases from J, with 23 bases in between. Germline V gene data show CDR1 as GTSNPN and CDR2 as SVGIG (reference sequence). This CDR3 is CAWSDRVEGKRQEQYF. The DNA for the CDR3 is TGTGCCTGGAGTGATCGTGTGGAGGGTAAAAGGCAGGAGCAGTACTTC.

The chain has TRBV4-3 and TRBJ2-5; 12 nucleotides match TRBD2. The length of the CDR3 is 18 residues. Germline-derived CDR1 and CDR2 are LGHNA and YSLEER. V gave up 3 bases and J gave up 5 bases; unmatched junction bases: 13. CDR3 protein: CASSQDRLAGALGETQYF. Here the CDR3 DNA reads TGCGCCAGCAGCCAGGATAGACTAGCGGGGGCCTTGGGGGAGACCCAGTACTTC.

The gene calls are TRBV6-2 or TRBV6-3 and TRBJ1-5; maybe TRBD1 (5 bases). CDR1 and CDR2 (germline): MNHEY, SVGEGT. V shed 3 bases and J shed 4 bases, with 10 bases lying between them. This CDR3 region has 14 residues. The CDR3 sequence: CASSYGRGNQPQHF. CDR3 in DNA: TGTGCCAGCAGTTATGGGAGGGGAAATCAGCCCCAGCATTTT.

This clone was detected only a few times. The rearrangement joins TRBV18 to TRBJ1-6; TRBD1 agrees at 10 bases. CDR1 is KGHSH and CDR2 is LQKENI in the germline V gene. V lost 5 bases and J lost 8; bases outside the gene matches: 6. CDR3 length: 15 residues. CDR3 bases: TGTGCCAGCTCAAATACCGGGACAGGGGATTCACCCCTCCACTTT. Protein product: CASSNTGTGDSPLHF.

The CDR3 here is CASREEARQGHEATNEKLFF. CDR3 in DNA: TGTGCCAGCAGGGAAGAAGCCCGACAGGGCCACGAAGCAACTAATGAAAAACTGTTTTTT. This chain links TRBV11-3 with TRBJ1-4, with 7 nucleotides matching TRBD1. There are 20 residues in the CDR3. Germline V gene lookup returns CDR1 SGHNT and CDR2 YENEEA. J was trimmed by 0 bases and V by 6 bases; bases with no gene match: 19.

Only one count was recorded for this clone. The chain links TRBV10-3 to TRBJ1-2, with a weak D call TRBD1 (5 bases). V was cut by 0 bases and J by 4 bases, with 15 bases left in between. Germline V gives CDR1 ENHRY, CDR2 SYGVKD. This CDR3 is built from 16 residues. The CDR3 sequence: CAISESPVGPSYGYTF. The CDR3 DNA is TGTGCCATCAGTGAGTCCCCCGTGGGGCCCAGCTATGGCTACACCTTC.

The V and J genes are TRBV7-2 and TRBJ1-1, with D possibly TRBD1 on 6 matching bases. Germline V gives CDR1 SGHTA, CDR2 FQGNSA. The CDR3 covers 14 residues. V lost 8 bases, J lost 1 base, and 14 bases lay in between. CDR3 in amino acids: CASRRGGANTEAFF. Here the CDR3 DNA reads TGTGCCAGCCGAAGAGGGGGGGCGAACACTGAAGCTTTCTTT.

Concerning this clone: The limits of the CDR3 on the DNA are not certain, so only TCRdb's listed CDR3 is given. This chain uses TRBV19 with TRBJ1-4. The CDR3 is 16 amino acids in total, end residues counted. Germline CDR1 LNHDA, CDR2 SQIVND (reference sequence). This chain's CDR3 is CASTSGGTESNEKLFF.

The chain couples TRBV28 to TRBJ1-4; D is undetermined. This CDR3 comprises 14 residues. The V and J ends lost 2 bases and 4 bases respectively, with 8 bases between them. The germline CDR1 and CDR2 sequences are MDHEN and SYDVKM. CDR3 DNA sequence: TGTGCCAGCAGTTTAGTACAGCTTAATGAAAAACTGTTTTTT. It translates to CASSLVQLNEKLFF. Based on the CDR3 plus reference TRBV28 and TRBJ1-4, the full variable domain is DVKVTQSSRYLVKRTGEKVFLECVQDMDHENMFWYRQDPGLGLRLIYFSYDVKMKEKGDIPEGYSVSREKKERFSLILESASTNQTSMYLCASSLVQLNEKLFFGSGTQLSVL.

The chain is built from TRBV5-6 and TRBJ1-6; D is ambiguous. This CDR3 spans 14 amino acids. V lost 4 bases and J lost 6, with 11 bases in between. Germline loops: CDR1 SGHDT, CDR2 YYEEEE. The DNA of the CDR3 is TGTGCCAGCAGCGGAGGGCAACCTAATTCACCCCTCCACTTT. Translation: CASSGGQPNSPLHF.

The CDR3 DNA reads TGTGCCAGCAGCTTAGCTGGGTCCTTCCCAGCCTACGAGCAGTACTTC. It specifies CASSLAGSFPAYEQYF. This chain uses TRBV7-2 with TRBJ2-7; D is undetermined. The CDR3 totals 16 residues. The germline V gene encodes CDR1 SGHTA and CDR2 FQGNSA. V dropped 0 bases and J dropped 2 bases, with 14 bases sitting between them.

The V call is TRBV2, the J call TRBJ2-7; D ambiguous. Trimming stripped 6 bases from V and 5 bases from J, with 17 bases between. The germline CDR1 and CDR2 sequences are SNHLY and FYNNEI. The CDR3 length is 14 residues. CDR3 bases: TGTGCCAGCAGCTCCCTGTTGGAGTCTGACGAGCAGTACTTC. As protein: CASSSLLESDEQYF.

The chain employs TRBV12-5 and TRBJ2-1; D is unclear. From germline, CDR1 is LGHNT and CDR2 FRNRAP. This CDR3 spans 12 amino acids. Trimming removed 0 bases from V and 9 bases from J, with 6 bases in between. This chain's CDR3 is CASGLVQCEQFF. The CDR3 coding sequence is TGTGCTAGTGGTTTGGTACAATGTGAGCAGTTCTTC. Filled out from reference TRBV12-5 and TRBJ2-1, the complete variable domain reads DARVTQTPRHKVTEMGQEVTMRCQPILGHNTVFWYRQTMMQGLELLAYFRNRAPLDDSGMPKDRFSAEMPDATLATLKIQPSEPRDSAVYFCASGLVQCEQFFGPGTRLTVL.

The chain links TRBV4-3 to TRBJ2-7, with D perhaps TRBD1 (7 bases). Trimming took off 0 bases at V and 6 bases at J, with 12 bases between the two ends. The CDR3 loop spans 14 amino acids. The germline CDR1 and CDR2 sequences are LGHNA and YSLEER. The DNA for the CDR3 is TGCGCCAGCAGCCAAGATTGGCAGGGGGGCGAGCAGTACTTC. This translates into CASSQDWQGGEQYF.

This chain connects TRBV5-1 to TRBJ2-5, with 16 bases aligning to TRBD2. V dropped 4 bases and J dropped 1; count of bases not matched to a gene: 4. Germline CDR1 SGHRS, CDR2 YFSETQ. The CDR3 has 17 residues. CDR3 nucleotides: TGCGCCAGCAGCCCCGGGACTAGCGGGGGGGGCCAAGAGACCCAGTACTTC. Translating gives CASSPGTSGGGQETQYF.

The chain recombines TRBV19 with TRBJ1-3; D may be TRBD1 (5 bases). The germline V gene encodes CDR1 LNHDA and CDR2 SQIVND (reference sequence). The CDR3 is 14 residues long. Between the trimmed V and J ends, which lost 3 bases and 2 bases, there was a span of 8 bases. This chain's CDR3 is CASSIEDTGNTIYF. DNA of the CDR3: TGTGCCAGTAGTATTGAGGACACTGGAAACACCATATATTTT.

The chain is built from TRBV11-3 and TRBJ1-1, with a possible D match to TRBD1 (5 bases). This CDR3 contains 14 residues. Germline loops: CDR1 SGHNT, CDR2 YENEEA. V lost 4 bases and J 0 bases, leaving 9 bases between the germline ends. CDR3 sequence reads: CASSSQGMNTEAFF. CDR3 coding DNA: TGTGCCAGCAGCTCCCAGGGCATGAACACTGAAGCTTTCTTT.